This T cell receptor (beta chain) was sequenced during a study of beta chain features in type 1 diabetes. In total, each donor contributed a single heparinised blood draw that averaged roughly 100 mL. The study's findings and limits: Shorter templates might be favored by PCR, equally in patients and controls. Within each of all four CD4+ subsets, Type 1 diabetes patients had TCRB CDR3s that were moderately but significantly shorter.

This CDR3 region has 17 residues. Germline loops: CDR1 MGHRA, CDR2 YSYEKL. V was clipped by 0 bases and J by 5 bases, with 17 bases between them. Expressed TCRB transcripts were sequenced, since all the RNA that had been isolated was reverse transcribed. TCRdb's copy holds only in-frame clones and misses some; the assay was immunoSEQ multiplex PCR. The table records 250,000 to 350,000 clones, around 13% of them present only once. As to this clone: Its antigen is undetermined.

The chain joins TRBV4-1 to TRBJ1-5; D perhaps matches TRBD1 (5 bases). The sequenced material came from central memory CD4+ T cells from blood. The clonotype comes from a man aged 25-45 years in good health. The CDR3 protein is CASSQDFGRGPYQPQHF. Written as DNA, the CDR3 is TGCGCCAGCAGCCAAGACTTCGGGAGGGGCCCTTATCAGCCCCAGCATTTT.